This T cell receptor beta chain was retrieved from a study of T cells expressing NK-cell markers. As for the study in general: Cells sorted as CD3+CD56+NKG2C+, CD3+CD56+NKG2C- and CD3+CD56-NKG2C+ T cells supplied the TCR beta repertoires.

By frequency, this clonotype is medium-sized. What it binds is unknown. The V gene's germline CDR1 is PRHDT and CDR2 FYEKMQ (reference sequence). CDR3 size: 16 residues. Making the TCR beta cDNA relied on 5'RACE template switching with UMIs. TCRdb reprocessed the 5' RACE reads, keeping one entry per CDR3 protein, no DNA. The sample table includes roughly 150,000 distinct CDR3 sequences. The study's findings and limits: The share of CD8+ T cells held by dominant NKG2C+ clonotypes was about 1.0-7.5% in roughly 6 donors. The same clonotypes also predominated in the CD3+CD56-NKG2C+ fraction of several donors.

The V gene is TRBV13, the J gene TRBJ1-6. The sequence derives from a man aged 18-75 years in good health. Sample: blood T cells: a sorted CD56 or NKG2C T cell subset, CD4+ or CD8+ T cells, or bulk PBMC T cells (not recorded which). The CDR3 here is CASSLSGWGYNSPLHF.